This T cell receptor (beta chain) was sequenced in a study of T-cell reconstitution after alpha-beta-depleted transplantation in children. Study results and limitations: Newly generated T cells supplied most T-cell counts and diversity one year post-transplant. Several hundred rapidly expanded clones from non-depleted graft cells reportedly supplied alpha-beta T cells about two months post-transplant. Recipient T cells and thymic progenitors that survived gave rise to the high TCRbeta diversity observed at day 60 in some patients.

Unique molecular identifiers were incorporated during preparation of the TCRbeta library. In TCRdb, the PCR reads were re-called with MiXCR into one record per CDR3 protein. The sample yields 200,000 or so distinct CDR3 sequences, around 5.9% seen once. This clonotype was counted at least ten times. Its specificity is not known. The sequences come from PBMCs, collected before TCRalphabeta/CD19-depleted stem cell transplant. The TCR originated in a girl under two years old with combined immunodeficiency, due to receive a stem cell transplant.

The CDR3 nucleotides are TGTGCCAGCAGTTACTCGTCGTTGAAGCCCTACGAGCAGTACTTC. This gives the protein CASSYSSLKPYEQYF. The rearrangement joins TRBV6-5 to TRBJ2-7; D unclear. Germline V gene lookup returns CDR1 MNHEY and CDR2 SVGAGI. Trimming shortened V by 0 bases and J by 2 bases, and 11 bases separated the two germline ends. This CDR3 has 15 residues.